These 5 T cell receptor beta chains were all obtained from the same sample, sequenced in a study of CD8+ T cells in alopecia areata. Sequencing templates came from extracted RNA that was reverse transcribed into cDNA. The table came from immunoSEQ multiplex PCR; TCRdb's copy has only in-frame clones and leaves some out. The sample carries about 180,000 clones, 50% to 70% recorded once. The material sequenced was CD4+ T cells sorted from blood, taken at week 0. The receptor source for this set is a human donor with alopecia areata.

The J gene is TRBJ2-7, the V gene TRBV29-1, with TRBD1 identical over 8 bases. CDR3 length: 13 amino acids. Trimming cost V 6 bases and J 2 bases; bases outside gene matches: 6. Germline V lookup: CDR1 SQVTM, CDR2 ANQGSEA. CDR3 sequence: CSVLRGQTYEQYF. The CDR3 bases are TGCAGCGTCCTCAGGGGGCAGACCTACGAGCAGTACTTC.

This clone was found a few times. The chain recombines TRBV29-1 with TRBJ1-1, with D possibly matching TRBD1 (5 bases). Germline V gives CDR1 SQVTM, CDR2 ANQGSEA. The germline V and J ends were trimmed by 7 bases and 2 bases, with 14 bases remaining between them. There are 13 residues in the CDR3. The CDR3 reads CSAKGQDNTEAFF. CDR3 nucleotides: TGCAGCGCCAAGGGGCAGGACAACACTGAAGCTTTCTTT.

The rearrangement joins TRBV29-1 to TRBJ2-1, with 7 bases lining up with TRBD2. This CDR3 spans 12 amino acids. Germline CDR1 SQVTM, CDR2 ANQGSEA. V shed 3 bases, J shed 12 bases, and the junction held 8 bases outside the gene matches. In DNA, the CDR3 is TGCAGCGTTGATTCGACATCGGGAGGGCAGTTCTTC. This sequence encodes CSVDSTSGGQFF.

The rearrangement links TRBV6-5 to TRBJ2-1, with 7 positions matching TRBD1. The germline CDR1 and CDR2 sequences are MNHEY and SVGAGI. There are 14 residues in the CDR3. J gave up 3 bases and V 2 bases, and 1 base lay outside the gene matches. The CDR3: CASSYGTDYNEQFF. For the CDR3, the DNA is TGTGCCAGCAGTTACGGGACAGACTACAATGAGCAGTTCTTC.

V and J are TRBV7-9 and TRBJ1-1; 8 bases are a match to TRBD1. Germline V CDR1 and CDR2: SEHNR, FQNEAQ (reference sequence). V lost 4 bases and J lost 11; bases outside the gene matches: 6. The CDR3 consists of 12 residues. The CDR3 sequence is CASSSQGAGAFF. The DNA for the CDR3 is TGTGCCAGCAGCTCTCAGGGGGCCGGTGCTTTCTTT.